Shown below are 21 T cell receptor beta chains from a single sample sequenced in a study of blood T cell repertoires in COVID-19. Profiling relied on immunoSEQ multiplex PCR, and the TCRdb table lists in-frame clones only, not all of them. The sample holds under 350,000 clones; around 86% are singletons and the top ten take roughly 4%. Input material: PBMCs or T cells enriched from blood (not recorded which). The receptors stem from a middle-aged woman with acute COVID-19.

This chain connects TRBV3-1 (or the pseudogene TRBV3-2) to TRBJ1-1; 9 bases fit TRBD1. V lost 3 bases to trimming and J lost 5 bases; unmatched junction nucleotides: 4. Per the germline V gene, CDR1 is LGHDT and CDR2 is YNNKEL (reference sequence). The CDR3 is 14 amino acids. CDR3 in DNA: TGTGCCAGCAGCCACCCGACAGGGGGAACTGAAGCTTTCTTT. This gives the protein CASSHPTGGTEAFF.

The V gene is TRBV7-2, the J gene TRBJ1-4; D gene unclear. The CDR3 is made up of 14 amino acids. Deletions cut 3 bases from V and 3 bases from J, with 8 bases between. The germline V gene has CDR1 SGHTA and CDR2 FQGNSA. The CDR3 loop is CASSFSVSNEKLFF. CDR3 DNA sequence: TGTGCCAGCAGCTTCTCCGTTTCTAATGAAAAACTGTTTTTT.

The chain has TRBV5-4 and TRBJ2-5, with TRBD2 as a possible D gene (5 bases). The CDR3 is made up of 13 amino acids. V was trimmed by 4 bases and J by 3 bases, leaving 10 bases between them. CDR1 SGHNT and CDR2 YYREEE come from the germline V gene (reference sequence). CDR3 DNA sequence: TGTGCCAGCAGCACGACACTAGAAGAGACCCAGTACTTC. It translates to CASSTTLEETQYF.

The chain is built from TRBV12-3 or TRBV12-4 and TRBJ1-2, with TRBD1 matching over 9 bases. CDR3 length equals 13 residues. Losses at the gene ends were 3 bases for V and 8 bases for J; bases not matched to a gene: 4. The DNA for the CDR3 is TGTGCCAGCAGTTTTGGACAGGGGCAGGGCTACACCTTC. It codes for CASSFGQGQGYTF.

The chain joins TRBV18 to TRBJ1-5; D remains unclear. The CDR3 covers 13 residues. The V end lost 2 bases, the J end lost 5 bases, and 7 bases lay between the germline ends. Germline assignment: CDR1 KGHSH and CDR2 LQKENI. In nucleotides, the CDR3 is TGTGCCAGCTCACCAGCACACGATCAGCCCCAGCATTTT. It codes for CASSPAHDQPQHF.

This chain connects TRBV2 to TRBJ1-1; D call uncertain. The CDR3 has 12 amino acids. V shed 9 bases and J shed 2 bases, with 10 bases lying between them. The germline CDR1 and CDR2 sequences are SNHLY and FYNNEI. This CDR3 reads CASRDANTEAFF. The CDR3 DNA reads TGTGCCAGTCGGGATGCCAACACTGAAGCTTTCTTT.

The chain is built from TRBV7-9 and TRBJ1-6, with 11 bases lining up with TRBD1. J gave up 0 bases and V 5 bases, and 3 bases lay outside the gene matches. Germline V gives CDR1 SEHNR, CDR2 FQNEAQ (reference sequence). This CDR3 has 17 amino acids. The CDR3 reads CASSRGTGGSYNSPLHF. CDR3 bases: TGTGCCAGCAGCAGGGGGACAGGGGGCTCCTATAATTCACCCCTCCACTTT.

The chain joins TRBV28 to TRBJ1-5; possibly TRBD1 for D (6 bases). Trimming cost V 6 bases and J 5 bases, with 14 bases left between them. The CDR3 totals 14 residues. Germline CDR1 reads MDHEN; CDR2 reads SYDVKM. For the CDR3, the DNA is TGTGCCAGCAGCACTGGACAGTTTGATCAGCCCCAGCATTTT. It encodes CASSTGQFDQPQHF.

The J gene is TRBJ1-2, the V gene TRBV27, with unresolved D. Trimming shortened V by 7 bases and J by 4 bases, and 19 bases separated the two germline ends. The CDR3 totals 15 residues. In germline, CDR1 is MNHEY, CDR2 SMNVEV (reference sequence). CDR3 sequence reads: CASTSTGMGSYGYTF. The CDR3 nucleotides are TGTGCCAGCACCTCCACGGGGATGGGGAGCTATGGCTACACCTTC.

The rearrangement joins TRBV7-2 to TRBJ1-6, with 7 bases that match TRBD1. Germline CDR1 reads SGHTA; CDR2 reads FQGNSA. Trimming at V came to 5 bases and at J to 4 bases, leaving 2 bases not matched to a gene. The CDR3 has 14 residues. Here the CDR3 reads CASSQGQYNSPLHF. CDR3 bases: TGTGCCAGCAGCCAGGGACAGTATAATTCACCCCTCCACTTT.

The J gene is TRBJ1-5, the V gene TRBV6-5; possibly TRBD1 for D (6 bases). V shed 11 bases and J shed 4 bases, with 12 bases lying between them. Germline V lookup: CDR1 MNHEY, CDR2 SVGAGI. The CDR3 length is 12 residues. The CDR3 DNA follows: TGTGCCGGGGGACAACCTAATCAGCCCCAGCATTTT. Translating gives CAGGQPNQPQHF.

The rearrangement links TRBV14 to TRBJ2-1, with 11 bases fitting TRBD2. This CDR3 is built from 17 residues. The ends lost 4 bases at V and 6 bases at J; junction bases unmatched: 11. Germline CDR1 and CDR2: SGHDN and FVKESK. CDR3 coding DNA: TGTGCCAGCAGCCTCGTACTAGCGGGAGTTATCAGCAATGAGCAGTTCTTC. This gives the protein CASSLVLAGVISNEQFF.

The gene calls are TRBV5-1 and TRBJ1-3, with D possibly being TRBD1 (5 bases). Germline V gives CDR1 SGHRS, CDR2 YFSETQ. V shed 4 bases and J shed 0 bases, with 11 bases lying between them. The CDR3 loop spans 15 amino acids. CDR3 in amino acids: CASSRDRNSGNTIYF. The CDR3 DNA follows: TGCGCCAGCAGCCGAGACAGAAACTCTGGAAACACCATATATTTT.

V gene TRBV28 combines with J gene TRBJ2-1; D is unclear. There are 14 residues in the CDR3. The ends were cut back, 6 bases at V and 6 bases at J, with 15 bases in the middle. CDR1 and CDR2 from the germline V gene are MDHEN and SYDVKM. The DNA for the CDR3 is TGTGCCAGCAGCAAACTCCGGAGTCCCAATGAGCAGTTCTTC. This codes for CASSKLRSPNEQFF.

About this clone: The junction departs from the called germline gene at one end, perhaps through a read error. This rearrangement joins TRBV6-2 or TRBV6-3 to TRBJ1-5, with 9 bases fitting TRBD1. This CDR3 is 16 amino acids long. Looked up from germline, CDR1 is MNHEY and CDR2 is SVGEGT. The CDR3 region has the DNA TGTACCAGCAGCTCTAGACAGGGGGGACCCCATCAGCCCCAGCATTTT. Protein: CTSSSRQGGPHQPQHF.

This chain joins TRBV5-6 and TRBJ1-6, with D possibly TRBD1 on 6 matching bases. CDR1 and CDR2 from the germline V gene are SGHDT and YYEEEE. CDR3 size: 14 residues. Trimming cost V 1 base and J 9 bases, with 11 bases left between them. The CDR3 is CASSLTGTSSPLHF. The CDR3 region has the DNA TGTGCCAGCAGCTTGACAGGGACTAGTTCACCCCTCCACTTT.

This chain uses TRBV6-5 with TRBJ1-1; TRBD1 aligns across 7 bases. CDR3 length: 15 residues. J gave up 0 bases and V 0 bases, and 1 base lay outside the gene matches. Looked up from germline, CDR1 is MNHEY and CDR2 is SVGAGI. The CDR3 coding sequence is TGTGCCAGCAGTTACTCCGGACAGGTGAACACTGAAGCTTTCTTT. It encodes CASSYSGQVNTEAFF.

The chain couples TRBV19 to TRBJ1-5, with D perhaps TRBD1 (5 bases). Trimming stripped 6 bases from V and 2 bases from J, with 14 bases between. The CDR3 sequence is 15 residues long. From germline, CDR1 is LNHDA and CDR2 SQIVND (reference sequence). CDR3 coding DNA: TGTGCCAGTAGAGCGCAGGGAGGGGGCAATCAGCCCCAGCATTTT. Protein sequence: CASRAQGGGNQPQHF.

The chain carries TRBV10-2 and TRBJ2-1, with 12 positions matching TRBD2. V lost 1 base and J lost 4; bases outside the gene matches: 8. The CDR3 spans 18 residues. Germline loops: CDR1 WSHSY, CDR2 SAAADI. For the CDR3, the DNA is TGCGCCAGCAGTGAGTACTCCGGGACTAGCGGGCCTTACAATGAGCAGTTCTTC. It encodes CASSEYSGTSGPYNEQFF.

In regard to this clone: Other DNA sequences in the sample encode the same CDR3. The CDR3 DNA reads TGCGCCAGCAGCTTGGGCGGGAGCTCCTACAATGAGCAGTTCTTC. As protein: CASSLGGSSYNEQFF. The V and J genes are TRBV5-1 and TRBJ2-1; 7 bases match TRBD2. Germline CDR1 is SGHRS and CDR2 is YFSETQ. Losses at the gene ends were 0 bases for V and 0 bases for J; bases not matched to a gene: 0. CDR3 length equals 15 residues.

V usage is TRBV11-2 and J usage is TRBJ1-2; 9 positions agree with TRBD1. CDR1 SGHAT and CDR2 FQNNGV come from the germline V gene. The CDR3 covers 14 residues. Germline trimming cut 5 bases from V and 6 bases from J; bases unmatched to any gene: 7. CDR3 sequence (DNA): TGTGCCAGCAGCCTAACAGGGGGCGCGGATGGCTACACCTTC. Its protein product is CASSLTGGADGYTF.